The rows below give T cell receptor beta chains drawn from one sample of a study of cytomegalovirus exposure and HLA in healthy donors. The data were produced by immunoSEQ multiplex PCR, yet TCRdb's version contains in-frame clones alone and is incomplete. This table holds over 95,000 clones, roughly 82% found once. The material sequenced was PBMCs. The source of these receptors is a man aged 40-49 years in good health and CMV-seropositive. Each CDR3 is given with its conserved first and last residue. Each record gives: CDR3 DNA, CDR3 protein, D gene, V gene, J gene, clone size. D genes are given only for firm matches. Size is stated for part of the rows, as once, few or many counts, or as a class when the clone is expanded.

TGTGCCAGCCGCCAGCAGGGGAGCCGCACTGAAGCTTTCTTT	CASRQQGSRTEAFF	.	TRBV7-9	TRBJ1-1	.
TGTGCCAGCAGCTTGGCAGGTCCCAGGGGAAACACCATATATTTT	CASSLAGPRGNTIYF	.	TRBV5-6	TRBJ1-3	.
TGTGCCGGTGGGACAGGGCTCTACGAGCAGTACTTC	CAGGTGLYEQYF	TRBD1	TRBV2	TRBJ2-7	.
TGTGCCAGCAGTTACGGACAGACCGTCTACGAGCAGTACTTC	CASSYGQTVYEQYF	.	TRBV6-6	TRBJ2-7	.
TGTGCCAGCAGTGGCCCGGCGGCCTACGAGCAGTACTTC	CASSGPAAYEQYF	.	TRBV28	TRBJ2-7	.
TGTGCCACCAGCAGAGACCAGACAGGGGGAGGCTACACCTTC	CATSRDQTGGGYTF	TRBD1	TRBV15	TRBJ1-2	.
TGTGCCAGCGACCCTACGGGACAGCCTAATTCACCCCTCCACTTT	CASDPTGQPNSPLHF	TRBD1	TRBV18	TRBJ1-6	.
TGCGCCAGCAGCCGAGGGACTGCCTACGAGCAGTACTTC	CASSRGTAYEQYF	.	TRBV4-3	TRBJ2-7	.
TGCGCCAGCAGCCAAGATCCCCCCGGGGGCACCGGGGAGCTGTTTTTT	CASSQDPPGGTGELFF	.	TRBV4-3	TRBJ2-2	.
TGTGCCAGCTCACTTCTCCAGGAAAGCTCCTACGAGCAGTACTTC	CASSLLQESSYEQYF	.	TRBV18	TRBJ2-7	few
TGTGCCAGCAGCTTAGGCCCAGGACTAGCGGGGGGGTACAATGAGCAGTTCTTC	CASSLGPGLAGGYNEQFF	TRBD2	TRBV7-2	TRBJ2-1	.
TGTGCCAGCAATTCGGGACTAGCGGGGTCTAACACCGGGGAGCTGTTTTTT	CASNSGLAGSNTGELFF	TRBD2	TRBV28	TRBJ2-2	few
TGTGCCAGCAGCTTATTAATGGATACGCAGTATTTT	CASSLLMDTQYF	.	TRBV7-9	TRBJ2-3	.
TGTGCTAGCAGCTTAACGCTGGTAGGGCGGGGAGCCCAAGAGACCCAGTACTTC	CASSLTLVGRGAQETQYF	.	TRBV7-7	TRBJ2-5	once
TGTGCCAGCAGTTACTCAGCTACCATGAACACTGAAGCTTTCTTT	CASSYSATMNTEAFF	.	TRBV6-5	TRBJ1-1	.
TGTGCCAGCAGTCCCAGACAGGGCAGTCGGACAGATACGCAGTATTTT	CASSPRQGSRTDTQYF	TRBD1	TRBV28	TRBJ2-3	.
TGTGCCAGCAGCCGACCGACTAGCGGAGCTTATAGCACAGATACGCAGTATTTT	CASSRPTSGAYSTDTQYF	TRBD2	TRBV7-2	TRBJ2-3	few
TGCGCCAGCAGCCAACTAACAGGGGGAGGACAGGGTCGAAGCACTGAAGCTTTCTTT	CASSQLTGGGQGRSTEAFF	TRBD1	TRBV4-3	TRBJ1-1	.
TGTGCCAGCAGCCAGAGAACCGGGACTAGCGGGCCCGGTACGCAGTATTTT	CASSQRTGTSGPGTQYF	TRBD2	TRBV4-2	TRBJ2-3	.
TGTGCCAGCAGGCGACAGGTCAACACTGAAGCTTTCTTT	CASRRQVNTEAFF	.	TRBV28	TRBJ1-1	.
TGTGCCAGTAGTATAACAGGGGGCTTGGTTTCACCCCTCCACTTT	CASSITGGLVSPLHF	TRBD1	TRBV19	TRBJ1-6	.
TGTGCCAGCAGTTTATCCCAGGGAAATCAGCCCCAGCATTTT	CASSLSQGNQPQHF	.	TRBV28	TRBJ1-5	few
TGTGCCAGCACCGGAATCGGAGATGAAAAACTGTTTTTT	CASTGIGDEKLFF	.	TRBV25-1	TRBJ1-4	few
TGTGCCAGCAGTTCCCTCGGGGGGGGAGGCTACACCTTC	CASSSLGGGGYTF	.	TRBV6-5	TRBJ1-2	.
TGTGCCAGTAGTATCGGGGACAGGAACTACGAGCAGTACTTC	CASSIGDRNYEQYF	TRBD1	TRBV19	TRBJ2-7	.
TGTGCCAGCAGTTACTCTGGGCAGGGGCTTGGTCAAGAAGCTTTCTTT	CASSYSGQGLGQEAFF	.	TRBV6-6	TRBJ1-1	.
TGTGCCAGCAGCCCCCCTGGGGCGCCCGGTGAAAAACTGTTTTTT	CASSPPGAPGEKLFF	.	TRBV9	TRBJ1-4	.
TGTGCCAGCAGCTTACCTAGCCGGGACAGGGTCTTGGAGACCCAGTACTTC	CASSLPSRDRVLETQYF	TRBD1	TRBV7-9	TRBJ2-5	.
TGTGCCAGCAGCTTAGGGGCACTTCCCACAGATACGCAGTATTTT	CASSLGALPTDTQYF	.	TRBV7-9	TRBJ2-3	.
TGTGCCAGCAGGGACCTTAATCCTAGCGGGGAAAACACCGGGGAGCTGTTTTTT	CASRDLNPSGENTGELFF	TRBD2	TRBV25-1	TRBJ2-2	.
TGTGCCAGCAGTTCCATTGGCTACACCTTC	CASSSIGYTF	.	TRBV11-2	TRBJ1-2	.
TGTGCCAGCAGAGGGGGGGAAGAGACCCAGTACTTC	CASRGGEETQYF	.	TRBV7-9	TRBJ2-5	.
TGCGCCAGCAGCCGAGGGGGAAAGGGGCGGGTCAAAGAGACCCAGTACTTC	CASSRGGKGRVKETQYF	.	TRBV4-3	TRBJ2-5	.
TGTGCCAGCAGAAATCCGGAATGGGCAGGGGGGTTCACAGATACGCAGTATTTT	CASRNPEWAGGFTDTQYF	.	TRBV28	TRBJ2-3	once
TGTGCCAGCAGTGGACCGGGACAGGGGTACGAGCAGTACTTC	CASSGPGQGYEQYF	TRBD1	TRBV25-1	TRBJ2-7	.
TGTGCCTTGGAGGCTAACTATGGCTACACCTTC	CALEANYGYTF	.	TRBV30	TRBJ1-2	.
TGCGCCAGCAGCGCCCTACAGGGGGCGGGGGAGACCCAGTACTTC	CASSALQGAGETQYF	TRBD1	TRBV5-1	TRBJ2-5	.
TGTGCCAGCAGCCCAGGGGGCGAGATTGCTTTCTTT	CASSPGGEIAFF	TRBD1	TRBV5-4	TRBJ1-1	.
TGTTCCAGCAGCTTAGGACAGCAAGGCGGGGAGCTGTTTTTT	CSSSLGQQGGELFF	.	TRBV7-9	TRBJ2-2	.
TGTGCCAGTAGTATACGCGCCGGTTTTAGTTCTGGAAACACCATATATTTT	CASSIRAGFSSGNTIYF	.	TRBV19	TRBJ1-3	.
TGTGCCAGTAGTATTCGACAGGTGGACTTGAACACTGAAGCTTTCTTT	CASSIRQVDLNTEAFF	.	TRBV19	TRBJ1-1	.
TGTGCCAGCAGCCGGCAGAGACAGGCCAATGTCTACTACGAGCAGTACTTC	CASSRQRQANVYYEQYF	.	TRBV7-9	TRBJ2-7	once
TGTGCCAGCAGCTGGACTAGCGGGGACTACAATGAGCAGTTCTTC	CASSWTSGDYNEQFF	TRBD2	TRBV11-1	TRBJ2-1	.
TGTGCCAGCAGCACACTCGGGAGTCGAGAGACCCAGTACTTC	CASSTLGSRETQYF	.	TRBV7-6	TRBJ2-5	once
TGTGCCAGCGAGGGGGTGAGCTCCTACGAGCAGTACTTC	CASEGVSSYEQYF	.	TRBV7-2	TRBJ2-7	.
TGTGCCAGCAGTTTTGAGCGGGGGGGCCTATATGAGCAGTACTTC	CASSFERGGLYEQYF	TRBD2	TRBV27	TRBJ2-7	.
TGTGCCAGCAGCTTATTCCAGGGTATCCGTTCACCCCTCCACTTT	CASSLFQGIRSPLHF	.	TRBV7-2	TRBJ1-6	.
TGTGCCAGCAGCAAAGGCCGGGAAGATAGCAGCCGCTACGAGCAGTACTTC	CASSKGREDSSRYEQYF	.	TRBV21-1	TRBJ2-7	once
TGCGCCAGCAGCCAAGTGCCGGGACAGGTAACTGAAGCTTTCTTT	CASSQVPGQVTEAFF	TRBD1	TRBV4-1	TRBJ1-1	.
TGTGCCAGCAGCTACGACATGAACACTGAAGCTTTCTTT	CASSYDMNTEAFF	.	TRBV6-5	TRBJ1-1	.
TGTGCCAGCTCACCCGCACAGGGCCGGTATGGCTACACCTTC	CASSPAQGRYGYTF	.	TRBV18	TRBJ1-2	once